This T cell receptor (beta chain) is from a study of technical replicates of blood from several donors. Measured with immunoSEQ multiplex PCR; TCRdb has only the in-frame clones, and not every one. The data contain about 79,000 clones, more than 85% of them singletons. The germline V and J ends were trimmed by 4 bases and 0 bases, with 4 bases remaining between them. In germline, CDR1 is LGHNA, CDR2 YSLEER. CDR3 length: 13 amino acids. The receptor comes from a human donor in good health. Some clones in this sample may be carry-over from other donors' samples. Sequencing was carried out using T cells isolated from PBMCs. The gene calls are TRBV4-3 and TRBJ1-5; no firm D call. The CDR3, as DNA: TGCGCCAGCAGCCTCTATAGCAATCAGCCCCAGCATTTT. It specifies CASSLYSNQPQHF.